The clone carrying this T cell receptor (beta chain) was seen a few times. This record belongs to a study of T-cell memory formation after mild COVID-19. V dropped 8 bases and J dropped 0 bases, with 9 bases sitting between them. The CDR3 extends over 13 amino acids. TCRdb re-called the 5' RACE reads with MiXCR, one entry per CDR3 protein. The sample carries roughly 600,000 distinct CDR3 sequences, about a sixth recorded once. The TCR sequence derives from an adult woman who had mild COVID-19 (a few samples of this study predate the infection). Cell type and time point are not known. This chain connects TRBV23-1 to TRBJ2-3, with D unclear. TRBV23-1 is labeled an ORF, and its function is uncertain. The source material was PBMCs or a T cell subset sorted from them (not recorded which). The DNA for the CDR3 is TGCGCCAGCCCTCGGAGTAGCACAGATACGCAGTATTTT. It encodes CASPRSSTDTQYF.